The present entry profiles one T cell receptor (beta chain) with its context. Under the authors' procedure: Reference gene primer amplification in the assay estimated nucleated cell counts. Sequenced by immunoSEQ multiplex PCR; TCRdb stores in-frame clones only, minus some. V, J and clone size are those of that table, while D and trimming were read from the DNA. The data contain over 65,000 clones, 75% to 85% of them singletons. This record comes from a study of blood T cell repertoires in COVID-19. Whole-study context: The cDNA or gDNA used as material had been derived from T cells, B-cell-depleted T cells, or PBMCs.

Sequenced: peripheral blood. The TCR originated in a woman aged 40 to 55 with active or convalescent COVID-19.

The chain's CDR3 is CASGKQGLLRGEQYF. The CDR3 bases are TGTGCTAGTGGAAAACAGGGCCTTCTAAGGGGCGAGCAGTACTTC. The chain is built from TRBV12-5 and TRBJ2-7; D is possibly TRBD1 (6 bases). Deletions cut 6 bases from V and 6 bases from J, with 21 bases between. Germline CDR1 is LGHNT and CDR2 is FRNRAP. The CDR3 has 15 residues.